A single sample gave rise to the 7 T cell receptor beta chains below, sequenced in a study of T cells after yellow fever vaccination. MiXCR, run by TCRdb on the 5' RACE reads, gives a single entry per CDR3 protein. The sample records hundreds of thousands of distinct CDR3 sequences, around 20% being singletons. Specimen: PBMCs, collected before the yellow fever booster vaccination. These receptor sequences come from a man younger than 35 who received the YFV17D yellow fever vaccine.

The rearrangement joins TRBV28 to TRBJ2-7; 8 bases agree with TRBD2. CDR1 is MDHEN and CDR2 is SYDVKM in the germline V gene. The CDR3 runs 13 residues. V shed 7 bases and J 6 bases; nucleotides not matched to a gene: 8. CDR3 DNA: TGTGCCAGCAAGGCGGGGGGCTTAGGCGAGCAGTACGTC. It is translated as CASKAGGLGEQYV.

This clonotype was detected only a few times. The CDR3 region has the DNA TGTGCCAGCAGATCTCGACAGGGTCTGGCTAGCAATCAGCCCCAGCATTTT. Its protein is CASRSRQGLASNQPQHF. The chain carries TRBV6-5 and TRBJ1-5; 7 bases line up with TRBD1. The length of the CDR3 is 17 residues. CDR1 is MNHEY and CDR2 is SVGAGI in the germline V gene. V lost 6 bases, J lost 0 bases, and 11 bases stayed unmatched.

The chain carries TRBV7-2 and TRBJ1-1; the D gene is possibly TRBD1 (6 bases). This CDR3 is 13 amino acids long. The V end lost 4 bases, the J end lost 7 bases, and 13 bases lay between the germline ends. Germline loops: CDR1 SGHTA, CDR2 FQGNSA. The CDR3 loop reads CASSSTGPLEAFF. The CDR3 DNA sequence: TGTGCCAGCAGCTCTACAGGGCCCCTTGAAGCTTTCTTT.

The CDR3 sequence: CASSLAGLLAYNEQFF. CDR3 DNA: TGCGCCAGCAGCTTGGCCGGACTCTTGGCCTACAATGAGCAGTTCTTC. The chain employs TRBV5-1 and TRBJ2-1; possibly TRBD2 for D (5 bases). This CDR3 contains 16 residues. In germline, CDR1 is SGHRS, CDR2 YFSETQ. Trimming removed 0 bases at V and 2 bases at J, with 12 bases between.

V gene TRBV20-1 combines with J gene TRBJ2-3, with TRBD2 matching over 8 bases. The CDR3 runs 16 residues. The V and J ends lost 6 bases and 0 bases, in that order; junction bases with no gene match: 11. CDR1 is DFQATT, CDR2 SNEGSKA, per germline (reference sequence). The CDR3 sequence is CSAPADSGASTDTQYF. Written as DNA, the CDR3 is TGCAGTGCCCCCGCCGATAGCGGGGCTAGCACAGATACGCAGTATTTT.

The table lists this clonotype with a few counts. The chain combines TRBV12-3 or TRBV12-4 with TRBJ1-5; D possibly corresponds to TRBD1 (6 bases). This CDR3 is 12 amino acids long. The V end lost 7 bases, the J end lost 5 bases, and 9 bases lay between the germline ends. In DNA, the CDR3 is TGTGCCAGCAACAGGGATGATCAGCCCCAGCATTTT. Encoded protein: CASNRDDQPQHF.

A few counts support this clonotype. The chain combines TRBV7-2 with TRBJ2-1; no clear D gene. V lost 1 base, J lost 0 bases, and 4 bases lay in between. This CDR3 is built from 14 residues. Germline CDR1 is SGHTA and CDR2 is FQGNSA. CDR3 nucleotides: TGTGCCAGCAGCTTAGGTCCCTCCTACAATGAGCAGTTCTTC. Translating it yields CASSLGPSYNEQFF.